This T cell receptor (beta chain) originates from a study of cytomegalovirus exposure and HLA in healthy donors. Study in general: Out of 150 million to 200 million T cells, an earlier analysis found around 120 million unique TCR beta sequences in total. Broader study findings: Reported performance of the classifier showed diagnosis of cytomegalovirus status with high specificity and sensitivity. Excluded were some V segments that proved indistinguishable, including TRBV6-2 and TRBV6-3. Productive rates of about 87% or about 30% were seen for most TCR beta V segments in an earlier analysis.

This CDR3 has 14 residues. Germline loops: CDR1 MNHEY, CDR2 SMNVEV (reference sequence). Between the trimmed V and J ends, which lost 4 bases and 2 bases, there was a span of 11 bases. As regards this clone: As yet, its antigen is unknown.

The PCR had 60 Vbeta and 13 Jbeta primers. The repertoire was sequenced with immunoSEQ multiplex PCR; TCRdb's copy has only in-frame clones and lacks some. The sample shows 250,000 to 350,000 clones, about 80% of them seen only once. This chain uses TRBV27 with TRBJ2-5; TRBD2 might be the D (6 bases). The TCR was taken from a girl aged 2 to 9 in good health and CMV-seronegative. The sequenced material came from PBMCs. The CDR3 here is CASSSLAEQETQYF. The DNA of the CDR3 is TGTGCCAGCAGTTCCTTAGCGGAACAAGAGACCCAGTACTTC.